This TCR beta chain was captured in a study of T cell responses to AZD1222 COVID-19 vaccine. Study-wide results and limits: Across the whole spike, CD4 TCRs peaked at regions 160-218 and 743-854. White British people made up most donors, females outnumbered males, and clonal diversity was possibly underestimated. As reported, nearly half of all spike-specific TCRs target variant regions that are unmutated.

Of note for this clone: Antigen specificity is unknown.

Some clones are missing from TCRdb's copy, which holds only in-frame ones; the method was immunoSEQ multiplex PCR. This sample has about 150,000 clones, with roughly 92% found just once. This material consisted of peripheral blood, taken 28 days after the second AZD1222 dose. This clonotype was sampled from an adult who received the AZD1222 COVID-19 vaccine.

CDR3 in amino acids: CASSHGVGGYEQYF. The CDR3 coding sequence is TGCGCCAGCAGCCATGGAGTGGGGGGGTACGAGCAGTACTTC. The chain employs TRBV4-1 and TRBJ2-7; 7 positions agree with TRBD2. CDR1 is MGHRA and CDR2 is YSYEKL in the germline V gene. J lost 4 bases, V lost 3 bases, and 6 bases had no gene match. The CDR3 totals 14 residues.